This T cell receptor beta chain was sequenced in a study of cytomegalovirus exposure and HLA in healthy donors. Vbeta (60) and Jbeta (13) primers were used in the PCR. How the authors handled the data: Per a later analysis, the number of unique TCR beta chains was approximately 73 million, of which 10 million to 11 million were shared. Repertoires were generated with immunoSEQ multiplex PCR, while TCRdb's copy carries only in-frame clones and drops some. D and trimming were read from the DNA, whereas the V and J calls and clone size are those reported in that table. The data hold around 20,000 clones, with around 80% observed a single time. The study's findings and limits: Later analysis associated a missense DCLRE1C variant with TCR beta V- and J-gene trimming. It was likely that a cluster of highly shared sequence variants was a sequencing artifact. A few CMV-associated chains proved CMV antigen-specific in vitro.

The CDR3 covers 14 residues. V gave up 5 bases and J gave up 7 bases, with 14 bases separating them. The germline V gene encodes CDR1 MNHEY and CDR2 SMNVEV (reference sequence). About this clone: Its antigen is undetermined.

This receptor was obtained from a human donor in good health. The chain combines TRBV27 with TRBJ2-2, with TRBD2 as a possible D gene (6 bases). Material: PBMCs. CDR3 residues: CASSVGSGLGELFF. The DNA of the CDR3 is TGTGCCAGCAGTGTCGGGAGTGGGCTCGGGGAGCTGTTTTTT.